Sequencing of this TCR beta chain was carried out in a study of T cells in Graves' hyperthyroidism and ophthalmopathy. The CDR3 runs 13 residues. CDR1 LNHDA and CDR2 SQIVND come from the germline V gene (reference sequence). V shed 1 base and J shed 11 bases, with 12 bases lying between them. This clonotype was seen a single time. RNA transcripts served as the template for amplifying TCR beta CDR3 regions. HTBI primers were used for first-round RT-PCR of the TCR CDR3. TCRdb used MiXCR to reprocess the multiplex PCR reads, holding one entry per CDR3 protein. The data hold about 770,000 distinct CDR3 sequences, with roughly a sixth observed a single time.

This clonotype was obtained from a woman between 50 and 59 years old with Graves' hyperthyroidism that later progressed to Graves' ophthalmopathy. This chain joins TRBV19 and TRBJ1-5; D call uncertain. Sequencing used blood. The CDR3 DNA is TGTGCCAGTAGTATAGCCCCGGACTCGGCCCAGCATTTT. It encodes CASSIAPDSAQHF.